What follows describes a single TCR beta chain. Its antigen remains unidentified. The record has no base qualities; no much larger clone is one base away. Read against the paper, the sample's time point label means: after neoadjuvant nivolumab, at surgical resection. Patients were newly diagnosed with stage II-IVA oral cavity squamous cell carcinoma and had received no prior systemic or radiation treatment. The cohort was made up of patients with locally advanced, HPV-negative oral cavity squamous cell carcinoma. The samples were obtained from a longitudinal correlative study of a single-arm phase II trial testing neoadjuvant nivolumab in oral cavity squamous cell carcinoma. Subject-matched pre- and post-treatment PBMCs and tumors from three responders and three non-responders were subjected to genomic DNA-based TCRbeta sequencing. Genomic DNA was isolated from tumor tissue using the Maxwell RSC DNA from Tissue kit.

The data are from a study of neoadjuvant anti-PD-1 for oral cavity cancer (dated by TCRdb to the early 2020s). Regarding the study in general: Before undergoing curative-intent surgical resection, most patients got three to four biweekly nivolumab doses at 3 mg/kg. Patients without progression received a fourth nivolumab dose around day 43 and underwent definitive surgical resection on days 50-56. Under RECIST 1.1, a patient counted as a responder if showing complete response, partial response or stable disease, and as a non-responder if showing progression. The parent correlative cohort had around 13 patients and a response rate of 25% to 35%. Overall results and qualifications from the work: Greater tumor shrinkage was correlated with larger post-treatment sizes of preexisting intratumoral clones, suggesting that expansion of preexisting clones contributed to response. Higher pretreatment blood TCRbeta clonality and lower post-treatment tumor TCRbeta clonality were correlated with higher pretreatment blood Treg/Th17 ratios. Only a few patients per response group were included in the TCR analyses, and larger cohorts for validation were called for by the authors.

Reading from cysteine to phenylalanine, the CDR3 counts 18 amino acids. Of the read, only the CDR3 DNA is kept; its 54 bases are in frame from base 1. CDR1 MNHNS and CDR2 SASEGT were looked up in the germline V gene. V loses 4 bases, J loses 0 bases, and the germline ends lie 19 bases apart. Survey sequencing of tumors used two replicates per sample, and the tumor libraries mostly started from 4.5 to 5.5 ug of input genomic DNA. The immunoSEQ hsTCRbeta kit was used to prepare TCRbeta libraries, following the manufacturer's instructions. The completed libraries were mixed into a single pool at 3 nM, then sequenced with an Illumina NovaSeq 6000 S4 flow cell. In the authors' own workflow: The immunoSEQ Analyzer was used for raw data preprocessing and quality control. The analysis was restricted to productive rearrangements, with each unique CDR3 amino acid sequence defining a clonotype. Repertoire clonality was estimated as the Gini-Simpson index, which was calculated using the R package tcR. Gini indices were compared with Student's t test, and associations with tumor size change were assessed by Pearson correlation. This is the immuneACCESS table as TCRdb keeps it, with only in-frame sequences that have V and J called. A part of the clones is gone; compared with another copy, unresolved V genes explain less than half, and the rest is unexplained. V and J calls and clone size follow that table, whereas D and trimming were derived from the DNA. This sample holds tens of thousands of clones; over 35% were observed only once. The ten largest clones represent around 40% of the sample.

Specimen: tumor tissue, collected after nivolumab (anti-PD-1) treatment. Rearrangement joined TRBV6-1 to TRBJ2-1, with the D gene not clear enough to name. The TCR sequence derives from a person between 40 and 85 years old with oral cavity squamous cell carcinoma. The DNA sequence is given as TGTGCCAGCAGTGTTTACGACCCAAGGATGAGCTCCTACAATGAGCAGTTCTTC. It is translated as CASSVYDPRMSSYNEQFF.